A single T cell receptor (beta chain) is shown here with its context. Its antigen is not identified. This sample stems from a study of a mutant IDH1 vaccine in newly diagnosed glioma. About the study: Patients in the study were vaccinated eight times, receiving shots in weeks 1, 3, 5, 7, 11, 15, 19 and 23.

This CDR3 is built from 14 residues. Germline V gives CDR1 MGHRA, CDR2 YSYEKL. V was pared by 0 bases and J by 6 bases, with 12 bases between. Measured with immunoSEQ multiplex PCR; TCRdb has only the in-frame clones, and not every one. In the table there are over 45,000 clones, around 81% of which are singletons. Documented time point: week 5, during vaccination. Vaccination used 300 ug of mutant IDH1 20-mer peptide per dose, with topical imiquimod. The material was PBMCs, obtained from a glioma patient whose treatment included an IDH1 peptide vaccine. This TCR derives from a man aged 25-45 years with glioma. The gene calls are TRBV4-1 and TRBJ2-7; D is ambiguous. CDR3 DNA sequence: TGCGCCAGCAGCCAAGAGCAACTCTTCGGCGAGCAGTACTTC. It translates to CASSQEQLFGEQYF.